These 12 T cell receptor beta chains were sequenced from one sample in a study of OX40 agonist ivuxolimab in advanced cancers. Repertoires were generated with immunoSEQ multiplex PCR, while TCRdb's copy carries only in-frame clones and drops some. The sample yields tens of thousands of clones, roughly 84% seen once. The specimen was CD4+ or CD8+ T cells sorted from blood, collected in a trial of the OX40 agonist ivuxolimab. These receptors came from an adult with an advanced solid tumor such as melanoma, head and neck, liver or kidney cancer.

V and J are TRBV2 and TRBJ2-5; 9 nucleotides align to TRBD1. The trim removed 8 bases at V and 2 bases at J, leaving 9 bases unmatched. The CDR3 covers 15 residues. The germline V gene has CDR1 SNHLY and CDR2 FYNNEI. Here the CDR3 DNA reads TGTGCCAGCCAACAGGGGGCACTTGAACAAGAGACCCAGTACTTC. Residues: CASQQGALEQETQYF.

The chain couples TRBV28 to TRBJ1-1, with D maybe TRBD1 (5 bases). Looked up from germline, CDR1 is MDHEN and CDR2 is SYDVKM. Between the trimmed V and J ends, which lost 7 bases and 4 bases, there was a span of 10 bases. This CDR3 region has 12 residues. The CDR3 loop is CASKTVSTEAFF. Here the CDR3 DNA reads TGTGCCAGCAAGACAGTAAGCACTGAAGCTTTCTTT.

The V call is TRBV5-1, the J call TRBJ1-1; D remains ambiguous. The length of the CDR3 is 12 residues. V lost 2 bases and J 1 base, leaving 3 bases between the germline ends. CDR1 and CDR2 from the germline V gene are SGHRS and YFSETQ. Here the CDR3 reads CASSFGNTEAFF. The CDR3 bases are TGCGCCAGCAGCTTCGGGAACACTGAAGCTTTCTTT.

The V gene is TRBV5-1, the J gene TRBJ2-2, with 7 bases matching TRBD1. Trimming took 7 bases from V and 0 from J; bases not matched to a gene: 3. The CDR3 has 14 residues. Germline V gene sequence: CDR1 SGHRS, CDR2 YFSETQ. CDR3 amino acids: CASGQGANTGELFF. The CDR3 region has the DNA TGCGCCAGCGGGCAGGGGGCGAACACCGGGGAGCTGTTTTTT.

The chain couples TRBV6-1 to TRBJ2-3, with D hard to call. The CDR3 contains 14 residues. Per the germline V gene, CDR1 is MNHNS and CDR2 is SASEGT. Trimming removed 1 base at V and 5 bases at J, with 10 bases between. The CDR3 nucleotides read TGTGCCAGCAGTGAAGGGGTTATGTTAGATACGCAGTATTTT. Translating it yields CASSEGVMLDTQYF.

The chain carries TRBV6-5 and TRBJ1-2; D unclear. CDR1 is MNHEY, CDR2 SVGAGI, per germline. This CDR3 contains 13 residues. V lost 5 bases and J lost 4, with 11 bases in between. The DNA of the CDR3 is TGTGCCAGCAGTGAAAGGGATGGCTATGGCTACACCTTC. Translation: CASSERDGYGYTF.

The genes are TRBV2 and TRBJ2-3; no clear D gene. Germline V gene data show CDR1 as SNHLY and CDR2 as FYNNEI. Trimming removed 5 bases from V and 4 bases from J, with 4 bases in between. This CDR3 is 11 amino acids long. The CDR3 loop is CASSLADTQYF. The CDR3 bases are TGTGCCAGCAGTTTGGCAGATACGCAGTATTTT. The full variable domain, rest sourced from reference TRBV2 and TRBJ2-3, is EPEVTQTPSHQVTQMGQEVILRCVPISNHLYFYWYRQILGQKVEFLVSFYNNEISEKSEIFDDQFSVERPDGSNFTLKIRSTKLEDSAMYFCASSLADTQYFGPGTRLTVL.

This clone appeared a single time. The chain carries TRBV7-2 and TRBJ2-2; D may match TRBD1 or TRBD2 (5 bases each). Trimming pared 1 base from V and 2 bases from J, leaving 14 bases between. The CDR3 consists of 17 residues. Germline V gene lookup returns CDR1 SGHTA and CDR2 FQGNSA. The CDR3 sequence is CASSLVTGTHNTGELFF. CDR3 DNA sequence: TGTGCCAGCAGCTTAGTAACCGGGACCCACAACACCGGGGAGCTGTTTTTT.

V and J are TRBV5-5 and TRBJ1-1; maybe TRBD1 (5 bases). This CDR3 has 16 residues. Trimming took 2 bases from V and 4 from J, leaving 18 bases between them. Germline CDR1 is SGHKS and CDR2 is YYEKEE (reference sequence). The CDR3 spells CASSLGLTAGGTEAFF. The CDR3 nucleotides read TGTGCCAGCAGCTTAGGCCTGACAGCTGGTGGCACTGAAGCTTTCTTT.

The chain is built from TRBV5-1 and TRBJ2-5; D not certain. The CDR3 runs to 14 residues. Germline CDR1 is SGHRS and CDR2 is YFSETQ. Trimming removed 0 bases from V and 0 bases from J, with 6 bases in between. This CDR3 is CASSLDLNQETQYF. For the CDR3, the DNA is TGCGCCAGCAGCTTGGACCTGAACCAAGAGACCCAGTACTTC.

The chain couples TRBV14 to TRBJ1-1; 9 positions match TRBD1. This CDR3 is built from 13 residues. V gave up 7 bases and J gave up 5 bases; unmatched junction bases: 5. The germline V gene encodes CDR1 SGHDN and CDR2 FVKESK. The CDR3 region has the DNA TGTGCCAGCAACCGACAGGGGGGGACTGAAGCTTTCTTT. Its translation is CASNRQGGTEAFF.

The J gene is TRBJ1-5, the V gene TRBV29-1; possibly TRBD1 for D (6 bases). CDR3 length: 14 amino acids. Germline V gene sequence: CDR1 SQVTM, CDR2 ANQGSEA. Between the trimmed V and J ends, which lost 5 bases and 5 bases, there was a span of 16 bases. The CDR3 nucleotides are TGCAGCGTTTCGACGGGGGCGAGTTATCAGCCCCAGCATTTT. It translates to CSVSTGASYQPQHF.